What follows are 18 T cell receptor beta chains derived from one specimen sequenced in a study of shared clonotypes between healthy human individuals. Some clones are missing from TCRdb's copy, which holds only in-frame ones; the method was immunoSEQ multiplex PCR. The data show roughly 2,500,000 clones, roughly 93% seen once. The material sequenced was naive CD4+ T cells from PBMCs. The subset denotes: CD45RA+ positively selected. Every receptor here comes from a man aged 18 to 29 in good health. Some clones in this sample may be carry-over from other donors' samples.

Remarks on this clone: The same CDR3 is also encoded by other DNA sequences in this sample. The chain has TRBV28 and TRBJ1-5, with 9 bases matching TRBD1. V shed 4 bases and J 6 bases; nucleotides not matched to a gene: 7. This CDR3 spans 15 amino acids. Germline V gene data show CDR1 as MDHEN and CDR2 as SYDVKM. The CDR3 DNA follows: TGTGCCAGCAGTTCCCCGGGACAGGGAAGTCAGCCCCAGCATTTT. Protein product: CASSSPGQGSQPQHF.

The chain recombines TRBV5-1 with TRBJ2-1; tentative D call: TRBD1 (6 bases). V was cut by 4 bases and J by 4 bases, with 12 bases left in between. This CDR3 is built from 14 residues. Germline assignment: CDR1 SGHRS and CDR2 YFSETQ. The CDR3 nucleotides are TGCGCCAGCAGCGCCGGGACAAATTACAATGAGCAGTTCTTC. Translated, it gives CASSAGTNYNEQFF. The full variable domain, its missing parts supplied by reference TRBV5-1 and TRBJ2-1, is KAGVTQTPRYLIKTRGQQVTLSCSPISGHRSVSWYQQTPGQGLQFLFEYFSETQRNKGNFPGRFSGRQFSNSRSEMNVSTLELGDSALYLCASSAGTNYNEQFFGPGTRLTVL.

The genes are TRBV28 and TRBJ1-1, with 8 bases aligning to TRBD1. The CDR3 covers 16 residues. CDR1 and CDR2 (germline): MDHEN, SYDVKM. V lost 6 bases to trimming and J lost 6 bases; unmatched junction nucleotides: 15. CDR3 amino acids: CASRVGTGHGRSEAFF. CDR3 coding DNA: TGTGCCAGCAGAGTTGGGACAGGCCATGGGAGGTCTGAAGCTTTCTTT.

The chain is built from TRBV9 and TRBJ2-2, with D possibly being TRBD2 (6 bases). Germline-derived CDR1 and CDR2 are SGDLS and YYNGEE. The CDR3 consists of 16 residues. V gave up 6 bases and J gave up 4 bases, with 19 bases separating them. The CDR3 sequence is CASTLSQGAGTGELFF. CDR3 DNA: TGTGCCAGCACCTTAAGTCAGGGAGCGGGCACCGGGGAGCTGTTTTTT.

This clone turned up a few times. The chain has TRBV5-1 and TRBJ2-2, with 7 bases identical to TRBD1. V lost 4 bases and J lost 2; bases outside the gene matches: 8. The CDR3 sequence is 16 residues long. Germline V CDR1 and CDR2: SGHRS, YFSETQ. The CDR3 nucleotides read TGCGCCAGCAGCGCTCCTACAGGGGTTAACACCGGGGAGCTGTTTTTT. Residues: CASSAPTGVNTGELFF. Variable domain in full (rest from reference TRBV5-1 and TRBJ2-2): KAGVTQTPRYLIKTRGQQVTLSCSPISGHRSVSWYQQTPGQGLQFLFEYFSETQRNKGNFPGRFSGRQFSNSRSEMNVSTLELGDSALYLCASSAPTGVNTGELFFGEGSRLTVL.

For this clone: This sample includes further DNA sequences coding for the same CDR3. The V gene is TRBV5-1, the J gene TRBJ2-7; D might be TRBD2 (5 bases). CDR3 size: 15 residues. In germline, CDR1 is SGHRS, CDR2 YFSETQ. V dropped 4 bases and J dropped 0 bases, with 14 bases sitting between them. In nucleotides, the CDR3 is TGCGCCAGCAGCCTCGGTCCGGGGAGCTCCTACGAGCAGTACTTC. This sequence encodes CASSLGPGSSYEQYF. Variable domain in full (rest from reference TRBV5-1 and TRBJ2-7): KAGVTQTPRYLIKTRGQQVTLSCSPISGHRSVSWYQQTPGQGLQFLFEYFSETQRNKGNFPGRFSGRQFSNSRSEMNVSTLELGDSALYLCASSLGPGSSYEQYFGPGTRLTVT.

CDR3 in DNA: TGTGCCAGTCAGGGTTTCCAAACCCAGTACTTC. The encoded protein is CASQGFQTQYF. The V call is TRBV7-9, the J call TRBJ2-5; D perhaps matches TRBD1 (5 bases). Per germline, CDR1 SEHNR and CDR2 FQNEAQ (reference sequence). The CDR3 sequence is 11 residues long. V was clipped by 9 bases and J by 8 bases, with 13 bases between them.

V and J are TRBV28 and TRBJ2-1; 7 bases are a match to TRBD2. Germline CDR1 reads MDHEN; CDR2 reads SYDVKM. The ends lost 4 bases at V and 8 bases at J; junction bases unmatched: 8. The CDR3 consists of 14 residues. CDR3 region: CASSSWLAVHEQFF. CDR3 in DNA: TGTGCCAGCAGTTCCTGGCTAGCGGTCCATGAGCAGTTCTTC.

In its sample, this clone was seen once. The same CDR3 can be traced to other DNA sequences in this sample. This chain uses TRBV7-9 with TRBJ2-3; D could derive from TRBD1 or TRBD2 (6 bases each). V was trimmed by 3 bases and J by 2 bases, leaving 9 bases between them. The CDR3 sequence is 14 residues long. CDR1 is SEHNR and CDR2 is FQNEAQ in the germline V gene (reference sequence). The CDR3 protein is CASSFTGATDTQYF. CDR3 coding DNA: TGTGCCAGCAGCTTTACGGGGGCCACAGATACGCAGTATTTT.

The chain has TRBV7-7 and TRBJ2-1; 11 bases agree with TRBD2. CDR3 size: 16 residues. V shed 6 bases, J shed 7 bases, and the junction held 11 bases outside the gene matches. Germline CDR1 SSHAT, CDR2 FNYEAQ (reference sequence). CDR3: CASSASLAGEGNEQFF. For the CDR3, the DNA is TGTGCCAGCAGTGCTTCACTAGCGGGAGAGGGGAATGAGCAGTTCTTC.

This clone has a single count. In DNA form, the CDR3 reads TGTGCCAGCTACGGCCCAGGTCGCTCTATGGGTGAAGCTTTCTTT. Translating gives CASYGPGRSMGEAFF. The chain couples TRBV6-1 to TRBJ1-1; D ambiguous. This CDR3 comprises 15 residues. The germline gives CDR1 MNHNS, CDR2 SASEGT. The V and J ends lost 8 bases and 7 bases respectively, with 23 bases between them.

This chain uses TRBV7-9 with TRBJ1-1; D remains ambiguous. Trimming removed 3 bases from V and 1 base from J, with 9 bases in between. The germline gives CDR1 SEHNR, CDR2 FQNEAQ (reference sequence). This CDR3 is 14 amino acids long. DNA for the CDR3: TGTGCCAGCAGCTTCAGACGGGGGAACACTGAAGCTTTCTTT. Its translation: CASSFRRGNTEAFF.

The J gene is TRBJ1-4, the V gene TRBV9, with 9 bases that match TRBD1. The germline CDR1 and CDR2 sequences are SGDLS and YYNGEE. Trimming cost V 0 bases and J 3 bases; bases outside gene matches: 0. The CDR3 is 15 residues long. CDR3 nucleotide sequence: TGTGCCAGCAGCGTAGGACAGGGGGCTAATGAAAAACTGTTTTTT. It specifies CASSVGQGANEKLFF.

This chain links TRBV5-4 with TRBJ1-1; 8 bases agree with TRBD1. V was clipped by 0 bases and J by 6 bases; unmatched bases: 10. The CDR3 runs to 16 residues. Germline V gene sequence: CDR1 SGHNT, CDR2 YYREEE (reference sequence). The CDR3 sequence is CASSLVSSGGSPEAFF. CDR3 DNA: TGTGCCAGCAGCTTGGTTTCGTCAGGGGGCTCCCCTGAAGCTTTCTTT.

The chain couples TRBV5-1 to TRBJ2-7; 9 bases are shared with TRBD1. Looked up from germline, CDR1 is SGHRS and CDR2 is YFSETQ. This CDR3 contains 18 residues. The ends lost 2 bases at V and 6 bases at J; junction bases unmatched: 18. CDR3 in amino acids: CASSFTRTGGQGMFEQYF. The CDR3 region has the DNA TGCGCCAGCAGCTTTACTAGGACAGGAGGACAGGGGATGTTCGAGCAGTACTTC.

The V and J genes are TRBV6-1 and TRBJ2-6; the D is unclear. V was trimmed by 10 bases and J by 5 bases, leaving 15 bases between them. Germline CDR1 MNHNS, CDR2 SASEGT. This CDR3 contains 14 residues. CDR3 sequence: CATQTVLWANVLTF. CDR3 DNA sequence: TGTGCCACCCAGACCGTGCTCTGGGCCAACGTCCTGACTTTC.

CDR3 loop: CASSPGQGTAFF. The CDR3 DNA follows: TGTGCCAGCAGCCCGGGACAGGGGACGGCTTTCTTT. This sequence joins TRBV9 and TRBJ1-1; TRBD1 matches 10 bases. The CDR3 has 12 amino acids. The germline CDR1 and CDR2 sequences are SGDLS and YYNGEE. V shed 4 bases, J shed 11 bases, and the junction held 5 bases outside the gene matches.

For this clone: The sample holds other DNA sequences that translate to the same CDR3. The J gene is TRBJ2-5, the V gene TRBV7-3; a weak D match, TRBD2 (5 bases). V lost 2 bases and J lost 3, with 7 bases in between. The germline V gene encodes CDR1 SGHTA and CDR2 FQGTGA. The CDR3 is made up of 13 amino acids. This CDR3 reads CASSLEREETQYF. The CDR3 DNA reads TGTGCCAGCAGCTTAGAGAGGGAAGAGACCCAGTACTTC. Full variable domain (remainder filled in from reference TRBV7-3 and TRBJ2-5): GAGVSQTPSNKVTEKGKYVELRCDPISGHTALYWYRQSLGQGPEFLIYFQGTGAADDSGLPNDRFFAVRPEGSVSTLKIQRTERGDSAVYLCASSLEREETQYFGPGTRLLVL.